There are a few counts of the clone carrying this T cell receptor beta chain. The same CDR3 can be traced to other DNA sequences in this sample. The method was immunoSEQ multiplex PCR; TCRdb's version includes in-frame clones alone and lacks a portion of them. The repertoire holds 95,000 to 150,000 clones, with 55% to 75% as singletons. The sample comes from a study of blood T cell repertoires in COVID-19. Deletions cut 1 base from V and 0 bases from J, with 12 bases between. Germline-derived CDR1 and CDR2 are MGHRA and YSYEKL. This CDR3 has 16 residues. The chain is built from TRBV4-1 and TRBJ1-2; possibly TRBD1 for D (5 bases). Source material: peripheral blood. This TCR was sampled from a human donor with acute or convalescent COVID-19. The donor label of this sample is uncertain. DNA for the CDR3: TGCGCCAGCAGCCAAGGGCGGGACCGACCTAACTATGGCTACACCTTC. This translates into CASSQGRDRPNYGYTF.